This T cell receptor (beta chain) was observed in a study of patients and donors after allogeneic stem cell transplantation. TCRdb called the RT-PCR reads again in MiXCR, with one record for every CDR3 protein. The profile shows roughly 880,000 distinct CDR3 sequences, more than 15% of them singletons. The sequenced sample was blood, either unsorted or a sorted T cell fraction (not recorded which). The receptor was derived from a human donor who was either an allogeneic HSCT recipient or a stem cell or donor lymphocyte infusion donor (not recorded which). It is not recorded whose cells these are; they may come from a transplant donor.

The CDR3 spells CACKGMGAFF. CDR3 in DNA: TGTGCCTGTAAAGGGATGGGGGCTTTCTTT. The rearrangement links TRBV30 to TRBJ1-1; no reliable D call. With 6 bases removed from V and 11 bases from J, the gap between germline ends came to 13 bases. The CDR3 extends over 10 amino acids. The V gene's germline CDR1 is GTSNPN and CDR2 SVGIG (reference sequence).